This T cell receptor beta chain derives from a study of identical twins. Broader study findings: Whereas memory repertoires showed no such difference, abundant cord blood beta clonotypes carried fewer insertions. Where out-of-frame alpha sequences were twin-shared, they showed excess low generation probability.

The CDR3 loop spans 16 amino acids. Trimming took off 0 bases at V and 5 bases at J, with 11 bases between the two ends. Looked up from germline, CDR1 is MGHRA and CDR2 is YSYEKL. As to this clonotype: The antigen remains undetermined.

TCRdb re-analysed the 5' RACE reads in MiXCR, keeping a single row per CDR3 protein. The data hold around 490,000 distinct CDR3 sequences, with 13% to 15% observed a single time. The same sample was also studied in work on yellow fever vaccine responses in identical twins. That publication notes: As reported, the vaccine T cell response of twins seemed partly convergent and partly personalized.

The chain recombines TRBV4-1 with TRBJ1-6; TRBD1 might be the D (5 bases). What was sequenced was CD4+ T cells sorted from blood. The clonotype originates from a woman between 18 and 29 years old in good health. The CDR3 DNA is TGCGCCAGCAGCCAAGATCGAGTCAGGGATAATTCACCCCTCCACTTT. Translated: CASSQDRVRDNSPLHF.